This T cell receptor beta chain was recorded in a study of early T cells in non-severe SARS-CoV-2 infection. This clonotype was counted many times. Its specificity is not known. Attached unique molecular identifiers marked individual cDNA molecules. MiXCR, applied by TCRdb to the 5' RACE reads, yields one record per CDR3 protein. The data show roughly 40,000 distinct CDR3 sequences, with around 4.1% seen just once and around 2.8% held by the top ten. Study outcomes and limitations: Matching results from VDJdb favored anti-spike CD8 responses, leaving private and CD4 specificities undetected.

Germline loops: CDR1 SGHKS, CDR2 YYEKEE (reference sequence). V was shortened by 0 bases and J by 8 bases, with 12 bases between the two germline ends. The CDR3 spans 14 residues. The sequence was collected from an adult who was a healthcare worker with PCR-confirmed SARS-CoV-2 infection or an uninfected control (not recorded which). Sequencing was performed on whole blood. The V gene is TRBV5-5, the J gene TRBJ2-1; D unresolved. CDR3 amino acids: CASSLGPGHYEQFF. CDR3 coding DNA: TGTGCCAGCAGCTTGGGACCGGGCCACTATGAGCAGTTCTTC.